The 20 T cell receptor beta chains below come from one sample, sequenced in a study of T cell repertoires in cytomegalovirus infection. TCRdb processed the reads anew with MiXCR; each CDR3 protein has one entry. This table holds 250,000 or so distinct CDR3 sequences, 17% found once. The sample taken for sequencing was CD8+ T cells from PBMCs. The receptors stem from a human donor in good health (CMV status not recorded). Some clones in this sample may be carry-over from other donors' samples.

This clonotype showed up just a few times. The V call is TRBV29-1, the J call TRBJ1-6, with a weak D call TRBD1 (5 bases). The V gene lost 6 bases and the J gene lost 0 bases, with 12 bases spanning the gap. The CDR3 length is 15 residues. CDR1 is SQVTM, CDR2 ANQGSEA, per germline. DNA for the CDR3: TGCAGCGTGAGGGACGATAGCTCCTATAATTCACCCCTCCACTTT. As protein: CSVRDDSSYNSPLHF.

A remark on this clonotype: Germline is not matched at one junction end, which may reflect a read error. The rearrangement links TRBV27 to TRBJ2-1; tentatively, D is TRBD1 or TRBD2 (7 bases each). The germline CDR1 and CDR2 sequences are MNHEY and SMNVEV (reference sequence). CDR3 length: 15 amino acids. DNA for the CDR3: TGTGCCAACAGTCGCGACAGGGACTACTACAATGAGCAGTTCTTC. This codes for CANSRDRDYYNEQFF.

The sample holds many counts of this clonotype. The chain is built from TRBV25-1 and TRBJ2-7; perhaps TRBD1 as D (5 bases). The CDR3 length is 12 residues. Germline CDR1 and CDR2: MGHDK and SYGVNS. V lost 10 bases to trimming and J lost 6 bases, with 16 bases between them. The CDR3 spells CAIDAGAGEQYF. The CDR3 DNA sequence: TGTGCCATCGACGCTGGGGCAGGCGAGCAGTACTTC.

Regarding this clonotype: This may come from a read error, since a much larger clone is one base off. V and J are TRBV7-2 and TRBJ1-2; D uncertain. Germline V CDR1 and CDR2: SGHTA, FQGNSA. Trimming stripped 8 bases from V and 6 bases from J, with 10 bases between. The CDR3 spans 11 residues. The CDR3 region is CASLGWDGYTF. CDR3 in DNA: TGTGCCAGCTTAGGGTGGGATGGCTACACCTTC. The complete variable domain, with remaining parts taken from reference TRBV7-2 and TRBJ1-2, reads GAGVSQSPSNKVTEKGKDVELRCDPISGHTALYWYRQSLGQGLEFLIYFQGNSAPDKSGLPSDRFSAERTGGSVSTLTIQRTQQEDSAVYLCASLGWDGYTFGSGTRLTVV.

This clonotype occurred many times. This rearrangement joins TRBV7-9 to TRBJ2-4; unclear D gene. V was trimmed by 7 bases and J by 0 bases, leaving 16 bases between them. The CDR3 consists of 16 residues. CDR1 is SEHNR, CDR2 FQNEAQ, per germline (reference sequence). The CDR3 sequence: CASTSTPRLAKNIQYF. The CDR3 bases are TGTGCCAGCACCTCAACCCCACGGCTAGCCAAAAACATTCAGTACTTC.

This clonotype was observed a single time. The V gene is TRBV19, the J gene TRBJ2-7, with TRBD2 as a possible D gene (5 bases). Trimming removed 5 bases from V and 1 base from J, with 12 bases in between. The CDR3 loop spans 14 amino acids. Per the germline V gene, CDR1 is LNHDA and CDR2 is SQIVND (reference sequence). The CDR3 nucleotides read TGTGCCAGTAGTGCGGTGGGGAGTTCCTACGAGCAGTACTTC. Amino acid sequence: CASSAVGSSYEQYF.

This clonotype was seen a handful of times. This chain uses TRBV4-1 with TRBJ2-7; D remains ambiguous. The CDR3 loop spans 15 amino acids. V was trimmed by 5 bases and J by 6 bases, leaving 20 bases between them. CDR1 MGHRA and CDR2 YSYEKL come from the germline V gene. The CDR3 reads CASSYQDGPLGEQYF. CDR3 DNA: TGCGCCAGCAGCTATCAGGACGGGCCTCTGGGCGAGCAGTACTTC.

This clonotype occurred many times. The V gene is TRBV7-9, the J gene TRBJ2-1; 12 bases are a match to TRBD2. CDR3 length: 16 residues. With V trimmed by 5 bases and J by 7 bases, 9 bases remained unmatched. Germline V CDR1 and CDR2: SEHNR, FQNEAQ (reference sequence). The CDR3 DNA reads as TGTGCCAGCAGCGTTGCTAGCGGGGGGGCTGGAAATGAGCAGTTCTTC. Translating gives CASSVASGGAGNEQFF.

This clonotype has at least ten counts. The chain is built from TRBV5-6 and TRBJ1-6, with unresolved D. This CDR3 region has 15 residues. Germline CDR1 reads SGHDT; CDR2 reads YYEEEE. Trimming took 4 bases from V and 9 from J, leaving 17 bases between them. The CDR3, as DNA: TGTGCCAGCAGCCAACAAATAGGAGTTGCTTCACCCCTCCACTTT. Its protein product is CASSQQIGVASPLHF.

The chain carries TRBV4-3 and TRBJ1-5, with 7 nucleotides matching TRBD1. This CDR3 contains 15 residues. The germline gives CDR1 LGHNA, CDR2 YSLEER. The V gene end was trimmed by 1 base and the J gene end by 6 bases; junction bases not matched to a gene: 6. CDR3 sequence reads: CASSQGLTGPQPQHF. DNA for the CDR3: TGCGCCAGCAGCCAAGGGTTGACAGGGCCTCAGCCCCAGCATTTT.

The gene calls are TRBV29-1 and TRBJ2-1, with D perhaps matching TRBD1 or TRBD2 (6 bases each). The CDR3 is made up of 13 amino acids. Germline CDR1 and CDR2: SQVTM and ANQGSEA. The V and J ends lost 3 bases and 7 bases respectively, with 13 bases between them. The CDR3 is CSVDRGSGNEQFF. The CDR3 DNA sequence: TGCAGCGTTGATAGGGGGAGCGGGAATGAGCAGTTCTTC.

This clonotype was counted ten times or more. This chain links TRBV7-2 with TRBJ2-5; TRBD2 is a possible D gene (6 bases). The length of the CDR3 is 14 residues. V was cut by 3 bases and J by 2 bases, with 10 bases left in between. Germline CDR1 SGHTA, CDR2 FQGNSA. The CDR3 reads CASSFGGVQETQYF. The CDR3 region has the DNA TGTGCCAGCAGCTTTGGCGGGGTACAAGAGACCCAGTACTTC.

This clonotype has just a few counts. V and J are TRBV20-1 and TRBJ2-1; D tentatively reads TRBD1 or TRBD2 (5 bases each). V lost 0 bases, J lost 0 bases, and 12 bases lay in between. There are 16 residues in the CDR3. Germline loops: CDR1 DFQATT, CDR2 SNEGSKA (reference sequence). The CDR3 coding sequence is TGCAGTGCTAGAGATATTCGGGGACCCTCCTACAATGAGCAGTTCTTC. This encodes CSARDIRGPSYNEQFF.

This clonotype was counted many times. The chain has TRBV7-2 and TRBJ2-3, with D possibly being TRBD1 (7 bases). CDR1 and CDR2 from the germline V gene are SGHTA and FQGNSA. The CDR3 consists of 16 residues. Deletions cut 5 bases from V and 2 bases from J, with 17 bases between. CDR3 loop: CASSRQGGGLTDTQYF. As DNA, the CDR3 is TGTGCCAGCAGCCGACAGGGCGGAGGGCTCACAGATACGCAGTATTTT.

This clonotype came up a few times. V and J are TRBV6-2 or TRBV6-3 and TRBJ2-7; D gene uncertain. This CDR3 region has 14 residues. CDR1 and CDR2 from the germline V gene are MNHEY and SVGEGT. Trimming left V 5 bases short and J 3 bases short, with 14 bases between. The CDR3 here is CASSAGGLGYEQYF. CDR3 nucleotides: TGTGCCAGCAGTGCCGGCGGATTGGGCTACGAGCAGTACTTC.

This clonotype was detected a few times. The chain links TRBV19 to TRBJ2-3; D is uncertain. There are 15 residues in the CDR3. Germline CDR1 and CDR2: LNHDA and SQIVND (reference sequence). V dropped 4 bases and J dropped 10 bases, with 21 bases sitting between them. CDR3 bases: TGTGCCAGTAGTAAAGGTTATGCGGCCACCCGCGCGCAGTATTTT. Protein sequence: CASSKGYAATRAQYF.

This clonotype was found once. It may be a read error: a sequence one base away is much more abundant. V usage is TRBV7-4 and J usage is TRBJ2-7; D unclear. There are 13 residues in the CDR3. Germline CDR1 reads SGHVT; CDR2 reads SQSDAQ. The germline V and J ends were trimmed by 3 bases and 7 bases, with 13 bases remaining between them. Here the CDR3 reads CASSFESPTEQYF. In nucleotides, the CDR3 is TGTGCCAGCAGCTTTGAGTCACCGACTGAGCAGTACTTC. Full variable domain (missing parts from reference TRBV7-4 and TRBJ2-7): GAGVSQSPRYKVAKRGRDVALRCDSISGHVTLYWYRQTLGQGSEVLTYSQSDAQRDKSGRPSGRFSAERPERSVSTLKIQRTEQGDSAVYLCASSFESPTEQYFGPGTRLTVT.

This clonotype was detected many times. The V gene is TRBV7-2, the J gene TRBJ2-2, with D perhaps TRBD1 (6 bases). Germline V CDR1 and CDR2: SGHTA, FQGNSA. The CDR3 extends over 17 amino acids. V was pared by 0 bases and J by 2 bases, with 13 bases between. The chain's CDR3 is CASSLAGHGINTGELFF. For the CDR3, the DNA is TGTGCCAGCAGCTTAGCGGGACACGGAATTAACACCGGGGAGCTGTTTTTT.

The gene calls are TRBV13 and TRBJ1-2, with D possibly being TRBD1 (5 bases). This CDR3 spans 16 amino acids. The V and J ends lost 5 bases and 4 bases respectively, with 20 bases between them. CDR1 is PRHDT and CDR2 is FYEKMQ in the germline V gene (reference sequence). The CDR3 nucleotides read TGTGCCAGCAGCCGTCCGTCGGAGGGACGGCCCTATGGCTACACCTTC. Translating gives CASSRPSEGRPYGYTF.

The chain links TRBV25-1 to TRBJ2-5, with D hard to call. Trimming removed 1 base from V and 5 bases from J, with 17 bases in between. CDR1 is MGHDK, CDR2 SYGVNS, per germline. The CDR3 is 16 amino acids. The CDR3 spells CASSELDDPDLETQYF. Here the CDR3 DNA reads TGTGCCAGCAGTGAATTGGATGATCCAGACTTGGAGACCCAGTACTTC. Looking up the rest from reference TRBV25-1 and TRBJ2-5 gives the full variable domain: EADIYQTPRYLVIGTGKKITLECSQTMGHDKMYWYQQDPGMELHLIHYSYGVNSTEKGDLSSESTVSRIRTEHFPLTLESARPSHTSQYLCASSELDDPDLETQYFGPGTRLLVL.